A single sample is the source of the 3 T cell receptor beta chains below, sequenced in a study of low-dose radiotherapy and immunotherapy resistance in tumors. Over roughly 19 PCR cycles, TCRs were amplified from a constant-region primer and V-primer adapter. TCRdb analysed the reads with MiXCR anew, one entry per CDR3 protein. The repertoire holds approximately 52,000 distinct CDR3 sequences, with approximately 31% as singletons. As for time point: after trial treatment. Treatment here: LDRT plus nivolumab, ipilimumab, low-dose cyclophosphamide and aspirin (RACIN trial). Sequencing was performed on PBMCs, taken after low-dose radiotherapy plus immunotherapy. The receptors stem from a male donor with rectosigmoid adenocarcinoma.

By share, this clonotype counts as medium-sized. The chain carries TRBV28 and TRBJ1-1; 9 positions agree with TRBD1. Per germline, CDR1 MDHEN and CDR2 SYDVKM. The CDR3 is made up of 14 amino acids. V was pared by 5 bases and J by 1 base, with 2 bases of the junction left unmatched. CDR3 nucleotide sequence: TGTGCCAGCAGTCTGGACAGGGGGAACACTGAAGCTTTCTTT. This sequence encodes CASSLDRGNTEAFF.

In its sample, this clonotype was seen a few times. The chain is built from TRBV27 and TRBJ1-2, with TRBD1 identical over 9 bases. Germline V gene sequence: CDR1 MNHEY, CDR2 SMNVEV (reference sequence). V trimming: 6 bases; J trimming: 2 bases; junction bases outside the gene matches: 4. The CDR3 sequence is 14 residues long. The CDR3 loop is CASRGQGSNYGYTF. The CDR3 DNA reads TGTGCCAGCAGGGGACAGGGATCCAACTATGGCTACACCTTC.

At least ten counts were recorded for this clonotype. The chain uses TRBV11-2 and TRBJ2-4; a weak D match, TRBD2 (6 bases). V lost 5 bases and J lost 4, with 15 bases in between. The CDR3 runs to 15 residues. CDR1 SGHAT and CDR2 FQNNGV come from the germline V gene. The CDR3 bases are TGTGCCAGCAGCCCCCTGGCGGGACCTAAAAACATTCAGTACTTC. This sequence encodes CASSPLAGPKNIQYF.